Listed below are T cell receptor beta chains from one sample, sequenced in a study of CD8 T cells in Susac syndrome. MiXCR, run by TCRdb on the immunoSEQ multiplex PCR reads, gives a single entry per CDR3 protein. This table holds about 140,000 distinct CDR3 sequences, roughly 94% found once. The sample comprised CD8+ T cells from PBMCs. The source is a human donor in good health. The CDR3 runs from the conserved cysteine through the conserved F or W. The D gene is left open where the match is weak.

TRBV12-3/TRBV12-4	NA	TRBJ2-1	CASSLGTNEQFF	TGTGCCAGCAGTTTAGGAACGAATGAGCAGTTCTTC
TRBV5-1	NA	TRBJ2-1	CASSLGGSLSYNEQFF	TGCGCCAGCAGCTTGGGAGGGTCCCTCTCCTACAATGAGCAGTTCTTC
TRBV6-2/TRBV6-3	TRBD2	TRBJ2-7	CASSSRLAGGGEQYF	TGTGCCAGCAGTTCCAGACTAGCGGGAGGGGGCGAGCAGTACTTC
TRBV15	NA	TRBJ2-7	CATSRESREQYF	TGTGCCACCAGCAGAGAGTCTCGCGAGCAGTACTTC
TRBV25-1	NA	TRBJ1-5	CASSERDNYSNQPQHF	TGTGCCAGCAGTGAACGGGACAACTATAGCAATCAGCCCCAGCATTTT
TRBV30	NA	TRBJ2-1	CAWNGGINNEQFF	TGTGCCTGGAATGGCGGGATTAACAATGAGCAGTTCTTC
TRBV20-1	TRBD2	TRBJ2-7	CSARALGTRLYEQYF	TGCAGTGCTAGAGCCCTAGGGACTAGACTCTACGAGCAGTACTTC
TRBV11-2	TRBD1	TRBJ2-1	CASSHRQGTFDEQFF	TGTGCCAGCAGCCACCGACAGGGAACATTCGATGAGCAGTTCTTC
TRBV29-1	NA	TRBJ2-7	CSGGTVLRDEQYF	NA
TRBV20-1	TRBD2	TRBJ2-7	CSAGLTVLAGYEQYF	TGCAGTGCTGGGCTGACTGTACTAGCGGGTTACGAGCAGTACTTC
TRBV7-9	NA	TRBJ2-1	CASSLQQYNEQFF	TGTGCCAGCAGCTTACAACAGTACAATGAGCAGTTCTTC
TRBV7-9	NA	TRBJ2-1	CASSERLDNEQFF	TGTGCCAGCAGCGAAAGACTAGACAATGAGCAGTTCTTC
TRBV7-9	NA	TRBJ2-2	CASSYPGEAGELFF	TGTGCCAGCAGCTATCCAGGGGAAGCCGGGGAGCTGTTTTTT
TRBV4-1	NA	TRBJ2-1	CASSQVEVYNEQFF	TGCGCCAGCAGCCAAGTTGAGGTGTACAATGAGCAGTTCTTC
TRBV7-2	NA	TRBJ2-1	CASKVSSYNEQFF	TGTGCCAGCAAAGTTAGCTCCTACAATGAGCAGTTCTTC
TRBV29-1	NA	TRBJ2-5	CSVDGGRVGTQYF	TGCAGCGTTGACGGGGGTAGGGTGGGGACCCAGTACTTC
TRBV27	NA	TRBJ2-7	CASRGTPYEQYF	TGTGCCAGCAGAGGGACACCATACGAGCAGTACTTC
TRBV5-1	NA	TRBJ2-1	CASTYGTNEQFF	TGCGCCAGCACATATGGAACGAATGAGCAGTTCTTC
TRBV10-3	TRBD2	TRBJ2-7	CAISESASGMGSYEQYF	TGTGCCATCAGTGAGTCGGCTAGCGGGATGGGGTCCTACGAGCAGTACTTC